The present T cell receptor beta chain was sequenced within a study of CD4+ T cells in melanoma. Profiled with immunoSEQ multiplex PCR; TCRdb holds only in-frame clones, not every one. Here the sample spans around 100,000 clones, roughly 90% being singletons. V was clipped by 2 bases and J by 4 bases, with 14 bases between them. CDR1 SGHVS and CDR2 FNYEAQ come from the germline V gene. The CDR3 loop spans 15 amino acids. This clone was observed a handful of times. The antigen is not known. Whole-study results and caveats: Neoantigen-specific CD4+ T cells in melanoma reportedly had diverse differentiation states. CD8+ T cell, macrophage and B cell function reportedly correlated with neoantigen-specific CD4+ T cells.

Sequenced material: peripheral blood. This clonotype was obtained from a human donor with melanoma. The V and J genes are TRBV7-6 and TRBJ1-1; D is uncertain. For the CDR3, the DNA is TGTGCCAGCAGCTTATCAAACCAGGCGAGCACTGAAGCTTTCTTT. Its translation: CASSLSNQASTEAFF. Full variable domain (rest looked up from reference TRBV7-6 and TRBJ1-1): GAGVSQSPRYKVTKRGQDVALRCDPISGHVSLYWYRQALGQGPEFLTYFNYEAQQDKSGLPNDRFSAERPEGSISTLTIQRTEQRDSAMYRCASSLSNQASTEAFFGQGTRLTVV.